This T cell receptor (beta chain) was recovered during a study of T cell clones after liver transplantation. Across the whole study: TCRbeta sequencing after a pre-transplant mixed lymphocyte reaction identified graft-donor-reactive clones, later tracked in post-transplant blood.

This clone was found a few times. Libraries were prepared by immunoSEQ multiplex PCR; TCRdb keeps only in-frame clonotypes and omits some of them. This table holds 95,000 to 110,000 clones, about 81% found once. Germline lookup yields CDR1 MNHNS and CDR2 SASEGT. CDR3 length equals 13 residues. Trimming pared 11 bases from V and 6 bases from J, leaving 19 bases between. The J gene is TRBJ1-2, the V gene TRBV6-1; D gene uncertain. This sequence originates from a human donor who received a liver transplant. The source material was CD4+ T cells from blood, sampled before liver transplant. The CDR3 sequence is CAAENRVLNGYTF. Written as DNA, the CDR3 is TGTGCCGCAGAGAACCGGGTTTTAAATGGCTACACCTTC.